Listed below are T cell receptor beta chains from one sample, sequenced in a study of blood T cell repertoires in COVID-19. Sequencing was performed with immunoSEQ multiplex PCR; in TCRdb, only in-frame clones are kept and a portion is missing. There are hundreds of thousands of clones in the sample; roughly 89% occur only once, and less than 9.5% lies in the top ten. Sequenced input: peripheral blood. The receptors were gathered from a woman aged 45-65 years with COVID-19, enrolled during active disease. Each CDR3 is given with its conserved first and last residue. A D gene is named only where the DNA matches it firmly. Rows give clone size only sometimes, using once, few, many, or a class for an expanded clone.

-,TRBJ1-2,TRBV5-1,-,TGCGCCAGCAGCCCTGGGGGGGGAACTAACTATGGCTACACCTTC,CASSPGGGTNYGYTF
-,TRBJ1-1,TRBV6-4,TRBD1,TGTGCCAGCAGTGAAGGACAGGGAACAAAAGCTTTCTTT,CASSEGQGTKAFF
-,TRBJ2-7,TRBV19,TRBD1,TGTGCCAGCCGGGACAGGAGCTCCTACGAGCAGTACTTC,CASRDRSSYEQYF
-,TRBJ1-1,TRBV25-1,-,TGTGCCAGCAGTGAATCGATAGGGGGGGGAAACACTGAAGCTTTCTTT,CASSESIGGGNTEAFF
-,TRBJ2-7,TRBV7-2,TRBD1,TGTGCCAGCAGCTTAGAGGGGACAGGGGGACGCGAGCAGTACTTC,CASSLEGTGGREQYF
-,TRBJ2-1,TRBV30,-,TGTGCCTGGAGTGTACGGCAGGGGTACAATGAGCAGTTCTTC,CAWSVRQGYNEQFF
few,TRBJ1-5,TRBV27,-,TGTGCCAGCAGTGATATTACAGGCTCTGATCAGCCCCAGCATTTT,CASSDITGSDQPQHF
-,TRBJ1-2,TRBV25-1,-,TGTGCCAGCACGGGTACTAACTATGGCTACACCTTC,CASTGTNYGYTF
-,TRBJ1-2,TRBV28,-,TGTGCCAGCAGCGTTTTGGGTCTCCGGGGGGGCATTGACTATGGCTACACCTTC,CASSVLGLRGGIDYGYTF
once,TRBJ1-1,TRBV5-6,TRBD1,TGTGCCAGCAGCTTCGGACAGGTGGCGATTGAAGCTTTCTTT,CASSFGQVAIEAFF
-,TRBJ2-7,TRBV7-6,TRBD1,TGTGCCAGCAGCTTTTCCGTAGGACAGGACCTCATTAGGGAGCAGTACTTC,CASSFSVGQDLIREQYF
-,TRBJ2-7,TRBV5-4,TRBD1,TGTGCCAGCAGCCCGGGGACAGGGTATCCCTACGAGCAGTACTTC,CASSPGTGYPYEQYF
-,TRBJ1-1,TRBV4-1,TRBD1,TGCGCCAGCAGCCAAGTAGGCGACAGGGCCCCTGAAGCTTTCTTT,CASSQVGDRAPEAFF
-,TRBJ2-7,TRBV30,TRBD2,TGTGCCTGGAGTGGGGGACTCTTCCGAACCCCGGGGGGCTCCTACGAGCAGTACTTC,CAWSGGLFRTPGGSYEQYF
-,TRBJ2-4,TRBV5-1,-,TGCGCCAGCAGCTTGGGGGGTACACATGTCAGGGCCGTCAAAAACATTCAGTACTTC,CASSLGGTHVRAVKNIQYF
-,TRBJ1-1,TRBV2,-,TGTGCCAGCAGTGTTGAGGACACTGAAGCTTTCTTT,CASSVEDTEAFF
-,TRBJ1-5,TRBV6-5,TRBD1,TGTGCCAGCAATTCAGGGGGCCAGCCCCAGCATTTT,CASNSGGQPQHF
once,TRBJ2-1,TRBV27,-,TGTGCCAGCAGTCCCCCCGGGTCGTACAATGAGCAGTTCTTC,CASSPPGSYNEQFF
once,TRBJ2-7,TRBV11-2,-,TGTGCCAGCAGCTGGTCGACTCAGGGGTCCTACGAGCAGTACTTC,CASSWSTQGSYEQYF
few,TRBJ1-2,TRBV3-1/TRBV3-2,-,TGTGCCAGCAGCCAAGCCCGGGGCTATGGCTACACCTTC,CASSQARGYGYTF
-,TRBJ2-1,TRBV27,TRBD1,TGTGCCAGCAGTCTCGGGACAGGGGGACCTTCCTACAATGAGCAGTTCTTC,CASSLGTGGPSYNEQFF
-,TRBJ1-2,TRBV3-1/TRBV3-2,TRBD1,TGTGCCAGCAGCTATTCGACAGGGGAAAATGGCTACACCTTC,CASSYSTGENGYTF
once,TRBJ2-7,TRBV6-5,TRBD1,TGTGCCAGCAGGCTGACAGGGGGCGCATCCTACGAGCAGTACTTC,CASRLTGGASYEQYF
-,TRBJ2-5,TRBV18,TRBD2,TGTGCCAGCTCACGTTTAGCGGGGAACCAAGAGACCCAGTACTTC,CASSRLAGNQETQYF
-,TRBJ1-6,TRBV2,-,TGTGCCAGCAGTGATCAGGGCTCCTATAATTCACCCCTCCACTTT,CASSDQGSYNSPLHF
-,TRBJ2-4,TRBV6-1,-,TGTGCCAGCAGTGACAGGGTCCCAAACATTCAGTACTTC,CASSDRVPNIQYF
-,TRBJ2-7,TRBV6-1,-,TGTGCCAGCAGTGATGGGCACTCTGAGCAGTACTTC,CASSDGHSEQYF
-,TRBJ2-7,TRBV5-1,TRBD1,TGCGCCAGCAGCAATCAACAGGGGGCGGAAGAGCAGTACTTC,CASSNQQGAEEQYF
-,TRBJ2-2,TRBV27,TRBD1,TGTGCCAGCAGTCGACAGGGGCAGGGCGGGGAGCTGTTTTTT,CASSRQGQGGELFF
-,TRBJ1-1,TRBV5-1,-,TGCGCCAGCAGCTTGCTAGGACAGAAGACTGAAGCTTTCTTT,CASSLLGQKTEAFF
-,TRBJ1-3,TRBV4-1,TRBD1,TGCGCCAGCAGCCAAGGGACAGGCTCTGGAAACACCATATATTTT,CASSQGTGSGNTIYF
-,TRBJ2-6,TRBV18,TRBD1,TGTGCCAGCTCAGGTGCGACAGGGGGCGTTTCTGGGGCCAACGTCCTGACTTTC,CASSGATGGVSGANVLTF
-,TRBJ2-4,TRBV7-2,-,TGTGCCAGCAGCCGCCCGGACTCGCTAGCCAAAAACATTCAGTACTTC,CASSRPDSLAKNIQYF
-,TRBJ2-5,TRBV27,-,TGTGCCAGCAGTTTAATAGGGAGCGGACGTAAAGAGACCCAGTACTTC,CASSLIGSGRKETQYF
-,TRBJ1-1,TRBV19,-,TGTGCCAGTAGTATAGGAACGGGGTGGCCTTTCTTT,CASSIGTGWPFF
once,TRBJ1-3,TRBV12-3/TRBV12-4,TRBD1,TGTGCCACCAGGGGGCGAAGAAACACCATATATTTT,CATRGRRNTIYF
-,TRBJ2-2,TRBV7-2,TRBD2,TGTGCCAGCCGCGCAAGCGGGGCCGTGGGCGGGGAGCTGTTTTTT,CASRASGAVGGELFF
-,TRBJ2-1,TRBV7-6,-,TGTGCCAGCAGCCTAAACAGGGTGGAACAGTTCTTC,CASSLNRVEQFF
-,TRBJ1-2,TRBV30,TRBD1,TGTGCCTGGAGTGTAACGGGACAGGGGAGGGGTTATGGCTACACCTTC,CAWSVTGQGRGYGYTF
-,TRBJ2-7,TRBV5-1,-,TGCGCCAGCAGCCAAGAACTTAGCGCATCGTACGAGCAGTACTTC,CASSQELSASYEQYF
-,TRBJ2-7,TRBV24-1,TRBD2,TGTGCCACCAGTGATTCGATTCCCGGGACTAGCGGCGTCTACGAGCAGTACTTC,CATSDSIPGTSGVYEQYF
-,TRBJ1-1,TRBV19,-,TGTGCCAGTAAAACCCGGGGGACCCCCCAAGCTTTCTTT,CASKTRGTPQAFF